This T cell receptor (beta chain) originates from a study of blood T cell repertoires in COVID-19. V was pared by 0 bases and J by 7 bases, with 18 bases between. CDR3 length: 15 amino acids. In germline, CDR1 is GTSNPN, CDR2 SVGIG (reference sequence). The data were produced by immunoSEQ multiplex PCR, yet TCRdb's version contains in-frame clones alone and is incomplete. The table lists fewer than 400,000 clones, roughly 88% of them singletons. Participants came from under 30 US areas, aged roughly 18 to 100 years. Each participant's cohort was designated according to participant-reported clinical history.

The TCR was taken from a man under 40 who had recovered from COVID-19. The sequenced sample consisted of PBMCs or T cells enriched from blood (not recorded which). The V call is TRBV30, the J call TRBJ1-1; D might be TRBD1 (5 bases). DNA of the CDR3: TGTGCCTGGAGTGTAAAAGGCCAGGGAAAAATTGAAGCTTTCTTT. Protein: CAWSVKGQGKIEAFF.